Following are 8 T cell receptor beta chains from one sample sequenced in a study of shared clonotypes between healthy human individuals. The method was immunoSEQ multiplex PCR; TCRdb's version includes in-frame clones alone and lacks a portion of them. The repertoire holds approximately 1,000,000 clones, with about 80% as singletons. The sample was memory CD4+ T cells from PBMCs. The sample's subset: CD45RA-negative fraction. The receptors stem from a man aged 18-30 years in good health. Some clones in this sample may be carry-over from other donors' samples.

The chain carries TRBV5-1 and TRBJ2-7; 10 nucleotides line up with TRBD2. CDR1 is SGHRS, CDR2 YFSETQ, per germline. The CDR3 spans 17 residues. V lost 3 bases to trimming and J lost 0 bases; unmatched junction nucleotides: 9. The CDR3 DNA follows: TGCGCCAGCAGCTCGGCGTTCCGACTAGCGGGCTCCTACGAGCAGTACTTC. Encoded protein: CASSSAFRLAGSYEQYF.

V usage is TRBV30 and J usage is TRBJ2-3; the D gene is possibly TRBD2 (6 bases). The length of the CDR3 is 15 residues. Trimming left V 5 bases short and J 1 base short, with 16 bases between. CDR1 and CDR2 from the germline V gene are GTSNPN and SVGIG (reference sequence). The CDR3 here is CAWGGERVGTDTQYF. The CDR3 DNA reads as TGTGCCTGGGGTGGGGAGCGGGTTGGCACAGATACGCAGTATTTT.

The gene calls are TRBV5-6 and TRBJ1-5; D unresolved. In germline, CDR1 is SGHDT, CDR2 YYEEEE. The CDR3 covers 15 residues. V was cut by 0 bases and J by 3 bases, with 10 bases left in between. CDR3 DNA: TGTGCCAGCAGCTTGGCCAGGACCCCCAATCAGCCCCAGCATTTT. It encodes CASSLARTPNQPQHF.

The V gene is TRBV11-3, the J gene TRBJ2-1; maybe TRBD2 (6 bases). The V and J ends lost 1 base and 9 bases respectively, with 13 bases between them. The germline V gene encodes CDR1 SGHNT and CDR2 YENEEA. The CDR3 runs 14 residues. The CDR3 region is CASSLVRGTVEQFF. CDR3 DNA sequence: TGTGCCAGCAGCTTAGTTCGGGGGACGGTTGAGCAGTTCTTC.

This clone has just a few counts. The V gene is TRBV6-4, the J gene TRBJ1-4; TRBD1 matches 10 bases. The V gene's germline CDR1 is MRHNA and CDR2 SNTAGT. With 6 bases clipped from V and 10 bases from J, the junction kept 11 bases outside the gene matches. This CDR3 comprises 15 residues. The chain's CDR3 is CASRGDRGLWVKLFF. CDR3 DNA sequence: TGTGCCAGCAGGGGTGACAGGGGGCTTTGGGTAAAACTGTTTTTT.

In this sample, this clone turned up a few times. The V gene is TRBV29-1, the J gene TRBJ1-5; D remains unclear. The CDR3 extends over 12 amino acids. Looked up from germline, CDR1 is SQVTM and CDR2 is ANQGSEA. With 4 bases removed from V and 5 bases from J, the gap between germline ends came to 9 bases. In DNA, the CDR3 is TGCAGCGTTGGAGCTAAAGATCAGCCCCAGCATTTT. It yields the protein CSVGAKDQPQHF.

This sequence joins TRBV4-2 and TRBJ2-1; D call uncertain. Trimming removed 1 base at V and 16 bases at J, with 17 bases between. Germline V CDR1 and CDR2: LGHNA, YNFKEQ. This CDR3 is built from 13 residues. The CDR3 DNA is TGTGCCAGCAGCCAAGTCGAGACTCCCCCGCACTTCTTC. Translation gives CASSQVETPPHFF.

This chain connects TRBV14 to TRBJ1-1; D is undetermined. Trimming took 4 bases from V and 0 from J, leaving 6 bases between them. This CDR3 comprises 13 residues. Looked up from germline, CDR1 is SGHDN and CDR2 is FVKESK. The CDR3: CASSRLMNTEAFF. In DNA, the CDR3 is TGTGCCAGCAGCCGTCTGATGAACACTGAAGCTTTCTTT.